This T cell receptor (beta chain) was captured in a study of identifying expanded T cells in peripheral blood. The protocol was immunoSEQ multiplex PCR, while the TCRdb copy is restricted to in-frame clones and leaves out a portion. The profile shows over 80,000 clones, 86% of them singletons. The germline V gene has CDR1 SNHLY and CDR2 FYNNEI. The CDR3 extends over 14 amino acids. Trimming took off 1 base at V and 10 bases at J, with 16 bases between the two ends. The sequence came from a person between 18 and 75 years old in good health. The sample consisted of blood. V gene TRBV2 combines with J gene TRBJ1-1; D perhaps matches TRBD1 (5 bases). The CDR3 bases are TGTGCCAGCAGTGAAGAAAGGGGCCGTGATAGAGCTTTCTTT. This gives the protein CASSEERGRDRAFF.